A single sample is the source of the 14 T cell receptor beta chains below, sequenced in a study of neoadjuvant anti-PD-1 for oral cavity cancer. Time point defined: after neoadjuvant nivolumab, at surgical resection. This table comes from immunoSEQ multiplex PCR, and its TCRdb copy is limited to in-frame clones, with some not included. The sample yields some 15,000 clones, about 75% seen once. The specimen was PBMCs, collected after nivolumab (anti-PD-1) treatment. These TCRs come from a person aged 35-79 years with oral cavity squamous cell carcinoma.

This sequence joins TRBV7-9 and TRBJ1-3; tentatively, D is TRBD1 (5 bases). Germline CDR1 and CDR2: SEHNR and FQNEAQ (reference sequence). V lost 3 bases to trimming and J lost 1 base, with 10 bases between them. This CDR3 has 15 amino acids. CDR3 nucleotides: TGTGCCAGCAGCTTGCGGGGACCTTCTGGAAACACCATATATTTT. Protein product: CASSLRGPSGNTIYF.

DNA for the CDR3: TGTGCCAGCAGCCGACAGGGCGGTCAGCCCCAGCATTTT. Translating it yields CASSRQGGQPQHF. This chain links TRBV6-5 with TRBJ1-5, with 7 bases fitting TRBD1. The J segment lost 6 bases and the V segment lost 6 bases, leaving 5 bases of the junction unmatched. This CDR3 is 13 amino acids long. Germline-derived CDR1 and CDR2 are MNHEY and SVGAGI.

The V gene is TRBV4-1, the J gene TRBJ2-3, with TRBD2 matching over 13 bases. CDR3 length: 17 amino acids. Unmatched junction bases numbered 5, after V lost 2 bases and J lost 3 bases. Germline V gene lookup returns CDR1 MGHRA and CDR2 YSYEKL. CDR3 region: CASSQPTSGRKTDTQYF. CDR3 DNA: TGCGCCAGCAGCCAACCGACTAGCGGGAGGAAGACAGATACGCAGTATTTT.

CDR3 in DNA: TGTGCCAGCAGTGGTGTTCGGGGGGAGACCCAGTACTTC. It is translated as CASSGVRGETQYF. The V and J genes are TRBV6-1 and TRBJ2-5; a weak D match, TRBD2 (6 bases). The germline CDR1 and CDR2 sequences are MNHNS and SASEGT. This CDR3 region has 13 residues. V lost 4 bases and J lost 5, with 11 bases in between.

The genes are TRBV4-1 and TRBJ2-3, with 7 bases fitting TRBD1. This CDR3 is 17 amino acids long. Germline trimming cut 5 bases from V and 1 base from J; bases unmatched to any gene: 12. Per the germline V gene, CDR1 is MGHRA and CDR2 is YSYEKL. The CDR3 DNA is TGCGCCAGCAGCAACCAACAGGGGTCCCTCGGCACAGATACGCAGTATTTT. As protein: CASSNQQGSLGTDTQYF.

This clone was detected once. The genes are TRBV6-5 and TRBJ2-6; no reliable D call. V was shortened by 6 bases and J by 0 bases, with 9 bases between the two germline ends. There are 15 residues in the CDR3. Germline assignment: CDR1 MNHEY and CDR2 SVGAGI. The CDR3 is CASSPVSSGANVLTF. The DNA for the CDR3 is TGTGCCAGCAGCCCCGTTAGCTCTGGGGCCAACGTCCTGACTTTC.

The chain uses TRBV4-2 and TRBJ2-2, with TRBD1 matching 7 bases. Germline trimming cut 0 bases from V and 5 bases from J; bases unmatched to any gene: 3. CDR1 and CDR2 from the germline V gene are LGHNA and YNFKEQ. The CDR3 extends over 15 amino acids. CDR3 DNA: TGTGCCAGCAGCCAAGATGCAGGGGGAACCGGGGAGCTGTTTTTT. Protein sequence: CASSQDAGGTGELFF.

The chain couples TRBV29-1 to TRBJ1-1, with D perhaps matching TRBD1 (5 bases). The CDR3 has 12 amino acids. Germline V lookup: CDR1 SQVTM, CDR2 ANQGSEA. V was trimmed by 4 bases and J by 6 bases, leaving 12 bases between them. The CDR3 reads CSVGRDGAEAFF. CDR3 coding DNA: TGCAGCGTTGGACGGGACGGAGCTGAAGCTTTCTTT.

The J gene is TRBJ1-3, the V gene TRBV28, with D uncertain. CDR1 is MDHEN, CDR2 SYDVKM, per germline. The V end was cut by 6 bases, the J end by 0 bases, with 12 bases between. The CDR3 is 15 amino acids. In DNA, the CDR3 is TGTGCCAGCAGGGAGTCTGTTCTCTCTGGAAACACCATATATTTT. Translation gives CASRESVLSGNTIYF.

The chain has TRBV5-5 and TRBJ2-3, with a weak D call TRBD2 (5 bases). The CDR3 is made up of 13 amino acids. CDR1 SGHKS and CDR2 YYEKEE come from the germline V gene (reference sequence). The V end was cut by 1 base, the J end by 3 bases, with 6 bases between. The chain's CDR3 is CASSLRGTDTQYF. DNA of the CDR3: TGTGCCAGCAGCTTGCGCGGGACAGATACGCAGTATTTT.

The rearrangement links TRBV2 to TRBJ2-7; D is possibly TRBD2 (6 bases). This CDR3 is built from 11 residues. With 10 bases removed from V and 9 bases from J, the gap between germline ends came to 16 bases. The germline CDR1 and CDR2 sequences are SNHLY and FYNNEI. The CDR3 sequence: CATPGTEGQYF. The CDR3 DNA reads TGTGCCACCCCGGGAACGGAGGGGCAGTACTTC.

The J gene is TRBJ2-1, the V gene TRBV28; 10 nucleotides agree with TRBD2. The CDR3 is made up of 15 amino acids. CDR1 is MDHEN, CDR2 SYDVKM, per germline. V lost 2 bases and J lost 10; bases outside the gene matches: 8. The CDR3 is CASSLISGRALEQFF. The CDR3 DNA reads TGTGCCAGCAGTTTAATAAGCGGGAGGGCCTTGGAGCAGTTCTTC.

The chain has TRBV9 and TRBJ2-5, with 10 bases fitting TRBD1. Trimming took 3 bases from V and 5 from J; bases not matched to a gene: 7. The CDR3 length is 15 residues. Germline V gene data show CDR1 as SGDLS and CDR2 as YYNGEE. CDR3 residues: CASSAHVDRGETQYF. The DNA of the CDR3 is TGTGCCAGCAGCGCCCATGTGGACAGGGGGGAGACCCAGTACTTC.

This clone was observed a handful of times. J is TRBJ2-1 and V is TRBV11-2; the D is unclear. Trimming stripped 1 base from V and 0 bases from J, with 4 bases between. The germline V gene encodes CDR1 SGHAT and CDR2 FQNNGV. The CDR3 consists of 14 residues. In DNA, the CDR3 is TGTGCCAGCAGCTTAGGGAACTCCTACAATGAGCAGTTCTTC. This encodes CASSLGNSYNEQFF.